This TCR beta chain was recorded in a study of blood T cell repertoires in COVID-19. Study context: Sites in the United States, Italy and Spain provided acute and convalescent COVID-19 samples. Nucleic acid was either cDNA or gDNA, and it came from T cells, B-cell-depleted T cells, or PBMCs.

This CDR3 contains 14 residues. V lost 7 bases, J lost 6 bases, and 9 bases stayed unmatched. The authors' processing: Reference gene primer amplification gave estimated nucleated cell counts. Method: immunoSEQ multiplex PCR; TCRdb's copy keeps in-frame clones and lacks some. V and J calls and clone size are as listed in that table; D and trimming were resolved from the DNA. The data show some 70,000 clones, over 70% seen once. This TCR was recovered from a human donor in a cohort sampled during active COVID-19. The chain links TRBV23-1 to TRBJ1-1; 9 nucleotides match TRBD1. TRBV23-1 belongs to the ORF category, with a function that is uncertain. The specimen was peripheral blood. The CDR3 loop reads CASKRTGEGAEAFF. CDR3 nucleotides: TGCGCCAGCAAAAGGACAGGGGAAGGCGCTGAAGCTTTCTTT.